The next 31 T cell receptor beta chains were all read from a single sample in a study of OX40 agonist ivuxolimab in advanced cancers. This table comes from immunoSEQ multiplex PCR, and its TCRdb copy is limited to in-frame clones, with some not included. Among about 80,000 clones listed, around 87% were seen once. The source material was CD4+ or CD8+ T cells sorted from blood, sampled in a trial of the OX40 agonist ivuxolimab. Receptors were obtained from an adult with an advanced solid tumor such as melanoma, head and neck, liver or kidney cancer.

V is TRBV16 and J is TRBJ1-2, with a tentative D call TRBD1 (6 bases). The CDR3 has 15 amino acids. V was cut by 4 bases and J by 4 bases, with 16 bases left in between. In germline, CDR1 is KGHSY, CDR2 FQNENV. In DNA, the CDR3 is TGTGCCAGCAGCCTGACTGGACAGCATCCCTATGGCTACACCTTC. It translates to CASSLTGQHPYGYTF. Full variable domain (outside the CDR3, taken from reference TRBV16 and TRBJ1-2): GEEVAQTPKHLVRGEGQKAKLYCAPIKGHSYVFWYQQVLKNEFKFLISFQNENVFDETGMPKERFSAKCLPNSPCSLEIQATKLEDSAVYFCASSLTGQHPYGYTFGSGTRLTVV.

The gene calls are TRBV6-5 and TRBJ1-1; the D is unclear. Per the germline V gene, CDR1 is MNHEY and CDR2 is SVGAGI. Deletions cut 2 bases from V and 2 bases from J, with 9 bases between. This CDR3 spans 14 amino acids. CDR3: CASSYAEVNTEAFF. The CDR3 nucleotides are TGTGCCAGCAGTTACGCAGAGGTAAACACTGAAGCTTTCTTT.

This rearrangement joins TRBV6-6 to TRBJ2-1; D tentatively reads TRBD1 or TRBD2 (5 bases each). CDR1 is MNHNY and CDR2 is SVGAGI in the germline V gene (reference sequence). This CDR3 spans 16 amino acids. Trimming pared 0 bases from V and 7 bases from J, leaving 16 bases between. The CDR3 sequence: CASSYSSGTPRNEQFF. DNA of the CDR3: TGTGCCAGCAGTTACTCCTCCGGGACCCCCCGAAATGAGCAGTTCTTC.

V and J are TRBV2 and TRBJ1-2; D possibly corresponds to TRBD1 (6 bases). The CDR3 length is 16 residues. Looked up from germline, CDR1 is SNHLY and CDR2 is FYNNEI. The V end lost 5 bases, the J end lost 0 bases, and 16 bases lay between the germline ends. The CDR3 protein is CASSSGRGGTNYGYTF. CDR3 sequence (DNA): TGTGCCAGCAGTTCGGGGCGAGGGGGGACTAACTATGGCTACACCTTC.

The V call is TRBV6-1, the J call TRBJ2-7; D call uncertain. CDR3 size: 13 residues. Trimming stripped 2 bases from V and 3 bases from J, with 8 bases between. Per germline, CDR1 MNHNS and CDR2 SASEGT. CDR3: CASSEKTNYEQYV. The DNA for the CDR3 is TGTGCCAGCAGTGAAAAAACGAACTACGAGCAGTACGTC.

V and J are TRBV19 and TRBJ1-1; the match to TRBD1 covers 8 bases. This CDR3 region has 15 residues. Trimming cost V 2 bases and J 5 bases; bases outside gene matches: 7. Germline assignment: CDR1 LNHDA and CDR2 SQIVND (reference sequence). The CDR3 DNA is TGTGCCAGTAGTATACCCCACAGGGGGGAGACTGAAGCTTTCTTT. Translated, it gives CASSIPHRGETEAFF.

The rearrangement links TRBV5-1 to TRBJ1-2; D is perhaps TRBD1 (6 bases). The CDR3 is 17 residues long. The germline gives CDR1 SGHRS, CDR2 YFSETQ. Trimming pared 0 bases from V and 4 bases from J, leaving 19 bases between. The CDR3 here is CASSLAGTPSLPYGYTF. In DNA form, the CDR3 reads TGCGCCAGCAGCTTGGCCGGGACACCGTCCTTACCCTATGGCTACACCTTC.

V usage is TRBV5-1 and J usage is TRBJ1-1; TRBD1 is a possible D gene (6 bases). V was pared by 4 bases and J by 1 base, with 11 bases between. CDR3 size: 14 residues. CDR1 and CDR2 (germline): SGHRS, YFSETQ. For the CDR3, the DNA is TGCGCCAGCAGCCTCGGACAGAGGAACACTGAAGCTTTCTTT. It specifies CASSLGQRNTEAFF.

CDR3 DNA: TGCGCCAGCAGCTTGTTGTCCTTAGACACTGAAGCTTTCTTT. Translation: CASSLLSLDTEAFF. The chain joins TRBV5-1 to TRBJ1-1, with no clear D. Germline V gene sequence: CDR1 SGHRS, CDR2 YFSETQ. V lost 1 base and J 3 bases, leaving 10 bases between the germline ends. The CDR3 consists of 14 residues.

This sequence joins TRBV2 and TRBJ1-3; D is unresolved. CDR3 length: 12 residues. The V gene lost 4 bases and the J gene lost 4 bases, with 5 bases spanning the gap. The V gene's germline CDR1 is SNHLY and CDR2 FYNNEI. CDR3 protein: CASSVGGNTIYF. In nucleotides, the CDR3 is TGTGCCAGCAGTGTCGGAGGAAACACCATATATTTT.

The V and J genes are TRBV5-1 and TRBJ2-1; TRBD2 agrees at 11 bases. The CDR3 sequence is 16 residues long. Germline assignment: CDR1 SGHRS and CDR2 YFSETQ. Trimming took 4 bases from V and 3 from J; bases not matched to a gene: 6. The CDR3 DNA is TGCGCCAGCAGCGGAGGGACTAGCGGTTACTACAATGAGCAGTTCTTC. Protein sequence: CASSGGTSGYYNEQFF.

The chain uses TRBV6-5 and TRBJ1-2, with D hard to call. This CDR3 is built from 11 residues. The germline V gene has CDR1 MNHEY and CDR2 SVGAGI. The V and J ends lost 2 bases and 8 bases respectively, with 6 bases between them. The CDR3 protein is CASSYGWGYTF. The CDR3 DNA sequence: TGTGCCAGCAGTTACGGCTGGGGCTACACCTTC.

This clone was recorded only once. The chain combines TRBV30 with TRBJ2-2; D remains unclear. Trimming left V 3 bases short and J 1 base short, with 9 bases between. CDR3 size: 14 residues. Per germline, CDR1 GTSNPN and CDR2 SVGIG (reference sequence). The CDR3 sequence: CAWRMERNTGELFF. In DNA, the CDR3 is TGTGCCTGGAGAATGGAGAGGAACACCGGGGAGCTGTTTTTT.

The rearrangement links TRBV9 to TRBJ2-3, with 9 bases aligning to TRBD2. Germline V lookup: CDR1 SGDLS, CDR2 YYNGEE. Trimming cost V 4 bases and J 6 bases; bases outside gene matches: 15. This CDR3 region has 17 residues. The CDR3 region is CASSYYLHAGGVDTQYF. CDR3 DNA sequence: TGTGCCAGCAGCTACTACCTGCACGCGGGAGGGGTGGATACGCAGTATTTT.

J is TRBJ1-1 and V is TRBV6-1; D might be TRBD1 (5 bases). Trimming shortened V by 4 bases and J by 0 bases, and 9 bases separated the two germline ends. This CDR3 spans 14 amino acids. Germline CDR1 is MNHNS and CDR2 is SASEGT. The CDR3 spells CASSVGLMNTEAFF. The CDR3 bases are TGTGCCAGCAGTGTGGGACTCATGAACACTGAAGCTTTCTTT.

The chain recombines TRBV5-6 with TRBJ2-5; TRBD1 agrees at 7 bases. Trimming removed 3 bases from V and 2 bases from J; junction bases left unmatched: 4. CDR3 length: 14 residues. The germline V gene encodes CDR1 SGHDT and CDR2 YYEEEE. The CDR3 sequence is CASSSMTGQETQYF. The DNA of the CDR3 is TGTGCCAGCAGCTCCATGACAGGGCAAGAGACCCAGTACTTC. Together with reference TRBV5-6 and TRBJ2-5, the CDR3 gives the full variable domain: DAGVTQSPTHLIKTRGQQVTLRCSPKSGHDTVSWYQQALGQGPQFIFQYYEEEERQRGNFPDRFSGHQFPNYSSELNVNALLLGDSALYLCASSSMTGQETQYFGPGTRLLVL.

V usage is TRBV7-2 and J usage is TRBJ2-5; 7 nucleotides match TRBD2. Germline V CDR1 and CDR2: SGHTA, FQGNSA. V was clipped by 3 bases and J by 3 bases; unmatched bases: 1. The CDR3 runs 13 residues. The CDR3 loop is CASSFGLEETQYF. In DNA form, the CDR3 reads TGTGCCAGCAGCTTCGGACTAGAAGAGACCCAGTACTTC.

This chain links TRBV27 with TRBJ2-1; 9 bases align to TRBD2. Looked up from germline, CDR1 is MNHEY and CDR2 is SMNVEV (reference sequence). V lost 4 bases and J lost 6; bases outside the gene matches: 10. The CDR3 runs 16 residues. The DNA of the CDR3 is TGTGCCAGCAGTTACTCTAGCGGGGTCGGAGGCAATGAGCAGTTCTTC. Translating it yields CASSYSSGVGGNEQFF.

The chain has TRBV2 and TRBJ1-1; D remains ambiguous. The germline V and J ends were trimmed by 7 bases and 7 bases, with 16 bases remaining between them. Germline values: CDR1 SNHLY, CDR2 FYNNEI. This CDR3 region has 13 residues. CDR3 nucleotides: TGTGCCAGCACTCTGGCCGAGATATTTGAAGCTTTCTTT. As protein: CASTLAEIFEAFF.

This rearrangement joins TRBV27 to TRBJ1-5; TRBD1 agrees at 8 bases. With V trimmed by 4 bases and J by 0 bases, 5 bases remained unmatched. The CDR3 sequence is 16 residues long. The V gene's germline CDR1 is MNHEY and CDR2 SMNVEV (reference sequence). The CDR3 sequence: CASSSLDRASNQPQHF. CDR3 sequence (DNA): TGTGCCAGCAGTTCCCTGGACAGGGCTAGCAATCAGCCCCAGCATTTT.

This clone was detected a few times. V gene TRBV11-2 combines with J gene TRBJ1-4; TRBD1 aligns across 7 bases. The CDR3 length is 13 residues. The V gene end was trimmed by 5 bases and the J gene end by 8 bases; junction bases not matched to a gene: 5. CDR1 and CDR2 from the germline V gene are SGHAT and FQNNGV. The CDR3: CASSRSTGEKLFF. The CDR3 region has the DNA TGTGCCAGCAGCCGCTCGACAGGGGAAAAACTGTTTTTT.

This chain links TRBV27 with TRBJ2-1; tentatively, D is TRBD2 (7 bases). V was shortened by 1 base and J by 7 bases, with 14 bases between the two germline ends. Germline assignment: CDR1 MNHEY and CDR2 SMNVEV (reference sequence). This CDR3 has 15 residues. Here the CDR3 reads CASSLWGGPSNEQFF. The CDR3 nucleotides are TGTGCCAGCAGTTTATGGGGGGGGCCTTCGAATGAGCAGTTCTTC.

This clone was detected only once. This chain joins TRBV11-2 and TRBJ2-3; the D gene is possibly TRBD2 (5 bases). The CDR3 has 15 residues. The V end was cut by 6 bases, the J end by 0 bases, with 13 bases between. From germline, CDR1 is SGHAT and CDR2 FQNNGV. The chain's CDR3 is CASSRLPTSTDTQYF. The CDR3 nucleotides are TGTGCCAGCAGTCGACTACCCACTAGCACAGATACGCAGTATTTT.

This clone has just one count. The J gene is TRBJ2-5, the V gene TRBV5-1; no clear D. V lost 0 bases, J lost 5 bases, and 5 bases lay in between. The CDR3 spans 12 residues. Germline V gene sequence: CDR1 SGHRS, CDR2 YFSETQ. CDR3 nucleotide sequence: TGCGCCAGCAGCTTGGCCCAGGAGACCCAGTACTTC. This sequence encodes CASSLAQETQYF.

The rearrangement links TRBV5-6 to TRBJ2-5; a weak D match, TRBD2 (6 bases). Trimming pared 4 bases from V and 5 bases from J, leaving 21 bases between. The CDR3 spans 16 residues. Germline-derived CDR1 and CDR2 are SGHDT and YYEEEE. The CDR3 here is CASSKDGGQRRETQYF. DNA for the CDR3: TGTGCCAGCAGCAAGGACGGAGGGCAGCGTAGGGAGACCCAGTACTTC.

V and J are TRBV28 and TRBJ1-6, with D possibly TRBD1 on 5 matching bases. CDR1 is MDHEN, CDR2 SYDVKM, per germline. The ends were cut back, 2 bases at V and 8 bases at J, with 13 bases in the middle. This CDR3 is 15 amino acids long. This chain's CDR3 is CASSLGDRRYSPLHF. CDR3 nucleotides: TGTGCCAGCAGTTTAGGGGACCGGCGATATTCACCCCTCCACTTT.

CDR3 region: CASSSRHTYEQYF. CDR3 coding DNA: TGTGCCAGCAGCTCCCGCCATACGTACGAGCAGTACTTC. The genes are TRBV7-9 and TRBJ2-7; no firm D call. CDR1 and CDR2 (germline): SEHNR, FQNEAQ (reference sequence). The CDR3 runs 13 residues. The V end was cut by 4 bases, the J end by 4 bases, with 11 bases between.

V usage is TRBV7-2 and J usage is TRBJ2-2; maybe TRBD2 (6 bases). Germline-derived CDR1 and CDR2 are SGHTA and FQGNSA. This CDR3 region has 16 residues. V was cut by 5 bases and J by 4 bases, with 17 bases left in between. The CDR3 loop reads CASSRITSRGTGELFF. DNA of the CDR3: TGTGCCAGCAGCCGGATTACTAGCCGTGGCACCGGGGAGCTGTTTTTT.

The chain recombines TRBV27 with TRBJ1-2; the D gene is possibly TRBD1 (6 bases). The germline gives CDR1 MNHEY, CDR2 SMNVEV (reference sequence). The CDR3 contains 14 residues. V lost 5 bases to trimming and J lost 4 bases, with 14 bases between them. The CDR3 sequence: CASSQPGVGYGYTF. The CDR3 region has the DNA TGTGCCAGCAGTCAGCCAGGGGTAGGCTATGGCTACACCTTC.

In regard to this clone: As the CDR3 is not closed by the conserved phenylalanine or tryptophan, this likely results from a read error. No DNA is shown, since the ends of the CDR3 on it are uncertain; the CDR3 is the one TCRdb lists. V and J are TRBV21-1 and TRBJ2-3. TRBV21-1 represents a pseudogene. Ends included, the CDR3 has 9 residues. The CDR3 spells CASSKWKFS.

The V and J genes are TRBV14 and TRBJ2-3, with D perhaps assigned TRBD1 or TRBD2 (6 bases each). The CDR3 covers 19 residues. The V gene's germline CDR1 is SGHDN and CDR2 FVKESK. The V gene lost 2 bases and the J gene lost 2 bases, with 23 bases spanning the gap. This CDR3 is CASSQWGRSGQPLTDTQYF. The CDR3 coding sequence is TGTGCCAGCAGCCAATGGGGGAGGAGTGGACAGCCCCTCACAGATACGCAGTATTTT.